These 17 T cell receptor beta chains originate from one sample sequenced in a study of neurological immune-mediated disorders. The time point: longitudinal time-point 3. TCRdb fed the 5' RACE reads into MiXCR, producing one record per CDR3 protein. The sample includes more than 95,000 distinct CDR3 sequences, 10% to 14% of them seen just once. Sequencing was performed on PBMCs. Source of these receptors: a female donor with HTLV-1-associated myelopathy (HAM/TSP).

This clonotype was counted ten times or more. The gene calls are TRBV20-1 and TRBJ1-1; 9 nucleotides align to TRBD1. The germline V gene encodes CDR1 DFQATT and CDR2 SNEGSKA (reference sequence). CDR3 length: 13 amino acids. V lost 5 bases to trimming and J lost 5 bases; unmatched junction nucleotides: 6. The CDR3 nucleotides are TGCAGTGCTCGGACAGGGGACTCGACTGAAGCTTTCTTT. It translates to CSARTGDSTEAFF.

This clonotype was observed many times. This chain joins TRBV12-5 and TRBJ1-1; no firm D call. The CDR3 contains 12 residues. In germline, CDR1 is LGHNT, CDR2 FRNRAP. Trimming removed 0 bases from V and 3 bases from J, with 2 bases in between. CDR3 sequence reads: CASGLVYTEAFF. CDR3 sequence (DNA): TGTGCTAGTGGTTTGGTCTACACTGAAGCTTTCTTT.

This clonotype was recorded many times. The CDR3 loop is CASSFLGSIDEQFF. CDR3 in DNA: TGCGCCAGCAGCTTCCTAGGTTCCATCGATGAGCAGTTCTTC. The V gene is TRBV5-1, the J gene TRBJ2-1; D unclear. This CDR3 has 14 residues. Germline CDR1 SGHRS, CDR2 YFSETQ. V was shortened by 2 bases and J by 8 bases, with 14 bases between the two germline ends.

This clonotype was detected ten times or more. The J gene is TRBJ1-4, the V gene TRBV12-3 or TRBV12-4, with 7 nucleotides matching TRBD1. Trimming cost V 5 bases and J 3 bases; bases outside gene matches: 6. CDR3 length equals 15 residues. CDR3 protein: CASSASGGANEKLFF. As DNA, the CDR3 is TGTGCCAGCAGTGCCTCAGGGGGAGCTAATGAAAAACTGTTTTTT.

The rearrangement links TRBV21-1 to TRBJ2-1. TRBV21-1 is a known pseudogene. The CDR3 contains 10 residues. For the CDR3, the DNA is TGTGCCAGCCTGTACAATGAGCAGTTCTTC. As protein: CASLYNEQFF.

This clonotype was counted only a few times. The V gene is TRBV6-5, the J gene TRBJ2-1, with D perhaps given as TRBD1 or TRBD2 (5 bases each). This CDR3 contains 16 residues. CDR1 and CDR2 (germline): MNHEY, SVGAGI. Trimming removed 6 bases at V and 0 bases at J, with 15 bases between. The CDR3 DNA reads as TGTGCCAGCAGATCAAACGGGGCTAGCTCCTACAATGAGCAGTTCTTC. It translates to CASRSNGASSYNEQFF.

This clonotype was seen repeatedly, ten times or more. This chain joins TRBV7-8 and TRBJ1-1; D unclear. The CDR3 runs 14 residues. Between the trimmed V and J ends, which lost 1 base and 7 bases, there was a span of 13 bases. The V gene's germline CDR1 is SGHVS and CDR2 FQNEAQ. The CDR3 DNA is TGTGCCAGCAGCTTAGGAGGGTCCAGTTATGAAGCTTTCTTT. This encodes CASSLGGSSYEAFF.

The sample holds many counts of this clonotype. This chain links TRBV9 with TRBJ1-5; tentative D call: TRBD1 (5 bases). Germline loops: CDR1 SGDLS, CDR2 YYNGEE. The CDR3 totals 15 residues. Deletions cut 6 bases from V and 0 bases from J, with 13 bases between. The CDR3 sequence: CASTSGENSNQPQHF. The CDR3 DNA follows: TGTGCCAGCACCTCGGGGGAGAATAGCAATCAGCCCCAGCATTTT.

This clonotype came up many times. This rearrangement joins TRBV12-3 or TRBV12-4 to TRBJ2-1; D perhaps matches TRBD1 (6 bases). The V end lost 7 bases, the J end lost 9 bases, and 19 bases lay between the germline ends. The CDR3 is made up of 14 amino acids. CDR3 coding DNA: TGTGCCAGCACCTTAAGTCAGGGGCCGAGTGAGCAGTTCTTC. The encoded protein is CASTLSQGPSEQFF.

This clonotype was counted many times. V is TRBV9 and J is TRBJ2-7; 10 bases are shared with TRBD1. Trimming took 4 bases from V and 3 from J; bases not matched to a gene: 7. Looked up from germline, CDR1 is SGDLS and CDR2 is YYNGEE. The CDR3 contains 15 residues. CDR3 region: CASSLWDRGDYEQYF. CDR3 nucleotide sequence: TGTGCCAGCAGCTTGTGGGACAGGGGAGACTACGAGCAGTACTTC.

The sample holds many counts of this clonotype. As DNA, the CDR3 is TGTGCCAGCACATACAGGGGGCCATCCTACAATGAGCAGTTCTTC. Protein: CASTYRGPSYNEQFF. The chain carries TRBV6-1 and TRBJ2-1, with TRBD1 identical over 9 bases. Germline V CDR1 and CDR2: MNHNS, SASEGT. CDR3 length: 15 residues. J gave up 1 base and V 7 bases, and 5 bases lay outside the gene matches.

This clonotype was seen many times. V gene TRBV5-1 combines with J gene TRBJ2-7; D may be TRBD1 (5 bases). Germline CDR1 SGHRS, CDR2 YFSETQ. Trimming shortened V by 2 bases and J by 4 bases, and 16 bases separated the two germline ends. The CDR3 extends over 15 amino acids. The CDR3 here is CASSLPGMNAYEQYF. The CDR3 region has the DNA TGCGCCAGCAGCTTACCAGGGATGAACGCTTACGAGCAGTACTTC.

This clonotype was detected ten times or more. The chain uses TRBV7-2 and TRBJ2-3, with D unclear. The CDR3 is made up of 15 amino acids. Trimming stripped 5 bases from V and 1 base from J, with 13 bases between. Germline-derived CDR1 and CDR2 are SGHTA and FQGNSA. The CDR3 reads CASSLDYSRTDTQYF. The CDR3 DNA is TGTGCCAGCAGCCTCGATTATTCACGCACAGATACGCAGTATTTT. The whole variable domain, remainder taken from reference TRBV7-2 and TRBJ2-3, is GAGVSQSPSNKVTEKGKDVELRCDPISGHTALYWYRQSLGQGLEFLIYFQGNSAPDKSGLPSDRFSAERTGGSVSTLTIQRTQQEDSAVYLCASSLDYSRTDTQYFGPGTRLTVL.

This clonotype was detected ten times or more. The chain carries TRBV20-1 and TRBJ2-3; D perhaps matches TRBD2 (6 bases). The CDR3 length is 16 residues. The ends were cut back, 0 bases at V and 3 bases at J, with 16 bases in the middle. Germline CDR1 DFQATT, CDR2 SNEGSKA (reference sequence). The CDR3 here is CSAREFRGGETDTQYF. Here the CDR3 DNA reads TGCAGTGCTAGAGAGTTTAGGGGCGGGGAGACAGATACGCAGTATTTT.

This clonotype turned up a few times. The chain links TRBV5-1 to TRBJ1-1, with 9 nucleotides matching TRBD1. The CDR3 has 15 amino acids. Germline CDR1 reads SGHRS; CDR2 reads YFSETQ. V trimming: 0 bases; J trimming: 4 bases; junction bases outside the gene matches: 4. The DNA for the CDR3 is TGCGCCAGCAGCTTGGGAGGGACAGGGTCCACTGAAGCTTTCTTT. This sequence encodes CASSLGGTGSTEAFF.

This clonotype has a handful of counts. This chain uses TRBV6-1 with TRBJ2-3, with TRBD2 identical over 7 bases. V was pared by 0 bases and J by 1 base, with 7 bases of the junction left unmatched. The V gene's germline CDR1 is MNHNS and CDR2 SASEGT. CDR3 size: 17 residues. Written as DNA, the CDR3 is TGTGCCAGCAGTGAAGCTTCAGCGGGGTTCGGCACAGATACGCAGTATTTT. Its translation is CASSEASAGFGTDTQYF.

This clonotype appeared many times. The chain carries TRBV15 and TRBJ1-1; D gene unclear. Germline V CDR1 and CDR2: LNHNV, YYDKDF (reference sequence). V lost 0 bases and J lost 0, with 11 bases in between. The CDR3 contains 16 residues. Written as DNA, the CDR3 is TGTGCCACCAGCAGAGATCAAGGGTGGTTGAACACTGAAGCTTTCTTT. Its protein is CATSRDQGWLNTEAFF.